These T cell receptor beta chains were read from a single sample in a study of T cells in Graves' hyperthyroidism and ophthalmopathy. TCRdb re-derived calls from the multiplex PCR reads in MiXCR, one entry per CDR3 protein. The data contain around 300,000 distinct CDR3 sequences, roughly 14% of them singletons. Sequencing was performed on blood. These TCRs come from a woman aged 25 to 45 with Graves' hyperthyroidism that later progressed to Graves' ophthalmopathy. Both conserved end residues are part of each CDR3. D genes are given only for firm matches. Size is omitted from some rows. Given values are once, few, many or a class for expanded clones.

many	TRBV19	TRBD2	TRBJ2-1	CASSIKGTSLSAEQFF	TGTGCCAGTAGTATAAAGGGGACTAGTCTTTCGGCTGAGCAGTTCTTC
many	TRBV7-8	TRBD1	TRBJ2-7	CASSLETGEYYEQYF	TGTGCCAGCAGCTTAGAAACAGGGGAATACTACGAGCAGTACTTC
.	TRBV6-5	TRBD1	TRBJ1-5	CASSYSDPRGSQHF	TGTGCCAGCAGTTACTCGGATCCCAGGGGGTCCCAGCATTTT
many	TRBV5-5	.	TRBJ2-1	CASSPGAPGLDEQFF	TGTGCCAGCAGCCCCGGGGCGCCCGGGTTGGATGAGCAGTTCTTC
many	TRBV3-2	.	TRBJ2-3	CASSQVALAGGRHDTLSTDTQYF	TGTGCCAGCAGCCAAGTCGCACTAGCGGGAGGGCGTCATGATACTTTGAGCACAGATACGCAGTATTTT
many	TRBV7-2	.	TRBJ2-7	CASSVGYGGVVYEQYF	TGTGCCAGCAGCGTTGGCTACGGCGGGGTAGTTTACGAGCAGTACTTC
many	TRBV7-9	.	TRBJ1-2	CASSLGDYGYTF	TGTGCCAGCAGCTTAGGTGACTATGGCTACACCTTC
many	TRBV12-3/TRBV12-4	TRBD1	TRBJ2-7	CASTLGGQGGEEQYF	TGTGCCAGCACTCTGGGGGGACAGGGTGGTGAGGAGCAGTACTTC
many	TRBV27	TRBD2	TRBJ2-7	CASSLSSGGVIEQYF	TGTGCCAGCAGTTTATCCTCGGGGGGGGTTATCGAGCAGTACTTC
.	TRBV4-1	.	TRBJ2-5	CASSQVDGDTQYF	TGCGCCAGCAGCCAAGTGGATGGAGATACCCAGTACTTC
many	TRBV28	TRBD1	TRBJ2-6	CASLIRGTASGANVLTF	TGTGCCAGCCTAATACGAGGGACAGCCTCTGGGGCCAACGTCCTGACTTTC
many	TRBV6-5	TRBD2	TRBJ2-1	CASSYSASGLYNEQFF	TGTGCCAGCAGTTACTCGGCTAGCGGGCTTTACAATGAGCAGTTCTTC
.	TRBV4-1	TRBD2	TRBJ2-1	CASSPLVAGDNEQFF	TGCGCCAGCAGCCCCCTGGTAGCGGGAGACAATGAGCAGTTCTTC
many	TRBV3-1	.	TRBJ2-3	CASSQAPRGNTDTQYF	TGTGCCAGCAGCCAAGCCCCTAGGGGAAACACAGATACGCAGTATTTT
many	TRBV28	TRBD1	TRBJ2-1	CASHRGTDSYNEQFF	TGTGCCAGCCACAGGGGAACAGACTCCTACAATGAGCAGTTCTTC
many	TRBV2	.	TRBJ2-1	CASLKRRDSYNEQFF	TGTGCCAGCTTAAAACGCCGGGACTCCTACAATGAGCAGTTCTTC
few	TRBV19	TRBD1	TRBJ1-4	CASSIFGQGNEKLFF	TGTGCCAGTAGTATATTTGGACAGGGGAATGAAAAACTGTTTTTT
.	TRBV12-5	TRBD1	TRBJ2-5	CASGFDRGETQYF	TGTGCTAGTGGTTTCGACAGGGGTGAGACCCAGTACTTC
.	TRBV27	TRBD2	TRBJ2-5	CASSFRGTAGGETQYF	TGTGCCAGCAGTTTCCGGGGGACGGCGGGAGGGGAGACCCAGTACTTC
many	TRBV27	.	TRBJ1-1	CASSLIAGNTEAFF	TGTGCCAGCAGTTTAATTGCAGGGAACACTGAAGCTTTCTTT
many	TRBV29-1	.	TRBJ1-1	CSVEPNTEAFF	TGCAGCGTTGAACCGAACACTGAAGCTTTCTTT
few	TRBV19	TRBD1	TRBJ2-2	CASKDRANTGELFF	TGTGCCAGTAAGGACAGGGCTAACACCGGGGAGCTGTTTTTT
many	TRBV5-1	TRBD2	TRBJ2-7	CASSLGSGLATYEQYF	TGCGCCAGCAGCTTGGGGAGCGGACTAGCAACCTACGAGCAGTACTTC
many	TRBV6-2/TRBV6-3	TRBD2	TRBJ2-7	CASSRRTSGTSNEQYF	TGTGCCAGCAGCCGCCGGACTAGCGGGACGTCAAACGAGCAGTACTTC
few	TRBV7-7	TRBD2	TRBJ2-3	CASSQAGGGTDTQYF	TGTGCTAGCAGCCAGGCGGGGGGGGGCACAGATACGCAGTATTTT
.	TRBV28	TRBD1	TRBJ1-2	CATGQANYGYTF	TGTGCCACCGGACAGGCCAACTATGGCTACACCTTC
.	TRBV5-1	TRBD1	TRBJ1-6	CASSQGAHNSPLHF	TGCGCCAGCAGCCAGGGGGCACATAATTCACCCCTCCACTTT
many	TRBV7-9	TRBD2	TRBJ2-1	CASSLGTSGRPDNEQFF	TGTGCCAGCAGCCTAGGGACTAGCGGGAGGCCCGACAATGAGCAGTTCTTC
many	TRBV24-1	.	TRBJ1-1	CATSDLGSTEAFF	TGTGCCACCAGTGATTTGGGAAGCACTGAAGCTTTCTTT
many	TRBV29-1	.	TRBJ2-7	CSVTFGQGGSYEQYF	TGCAGCGTTACCTTCGGGCAGGGGGGGTCCTACGAGCAGTACTTC
many	TRBV11-2	.	TRBJ2-1	CASSLGVYGNIEQFF	TGTGCCAGCAGCTTAGGAGTCTACGGTAACATTGAGCAGTTCTTC
few	TRBV6-2/TRBV6-3	.	TRBJ1-3	CASSYLWAPGNGNTIYF	TGTGCCAGCAGTTACTTGTGGGCCCCCGGGAACGGAAACACCATATATTTT
many	TRBV10-3	.	TRBJ2-1	CAISEKGNEQFF	TGTGCCATCAGTGAGAAAGGAAATGAGCAGTTCTTC
.	TRBV7-2	.	TRBJ1-1	CASSLNPPRVNTEAFF	TGTGCCAGCAGCTTAAACCCCCCTAGGGTGAACACTGAAGCTTTCTTT
many	TRBV3-1	.	TRBJ2-3	CASSQVVDTQYF	TGTGCCAGCAGCCAAGTAGTAGATACGCAGTATTTT
many	TRBV24-1	TRBD1	TRBJ2-3	CATSPGTGGINQDTQYF	TGTGCCACCAGTCCCGGGACAGGGGGAATAAATCAAGATACGCAGTATTTT
few	TRBV9	TRBD2	TRBJ2-6	CASSETSGFSSGANVLTF	TGTGCCAGCAGCGAGACTAGCGGGTTTAGCTCTGGGGCCAACGTCCTGACTTTC
few	TRBV4-1	.	TRBJ1-1	CASGLHPSIHGGGTEAFF	TGCGCCAGCGGCCTGCACCCCTCCATCCACGGGGGGGGCACTGAAGCTTTCTTT
.	TRBV6-2/TRBV6-3	TRBD2	TRBJ2-1	CASIGPSGTSGHNEQFF	TGTGCCAGCATAGGGCCGAGCGGGACTAGCGGACACAATGAGCAGTTCTTC
few	TRBV5-6	.	TRBJ2-7	CASSLVYVTGEQYF	TGTGCCAGCAGCTTGGTTTACGTTACAGGCGAGCAGTACTTC
many	TRBV20-1	TRBD2	TRBJ2-3	CSARTSIGSDTQYF	TGCAGTGCCAGGACTAGCATAGGCTCTGATACGCAGTATTTT
many	TRBV20-1	TRBD1	TRBJ2-3	CSALQGGYTDTQYF	TGCAGTGCCCTACAGGGGGGCTACACAGATACGCAGTATTTT
.	TRBV19	TRBD2	TRBJ2-7	CASSWTSDSYEQYF	TGTGCCAGTAGTTGGACTAGCGACTCCTACGAGCAGTACTTC
many	TRBV28	TRBD1	TRBJ1-6	CASRRRTGRLDSPLHF	TGTGCCAGCAGGAGGAGGACAGGGCGACTTGATTCACCCCTCCACTTT
many	TRBV18	TRBD2	TRBJ2-5	CASSPNSGRPQETQYF	TGTGCCAGCTCACCAAACAGCGGGAGACCCCAAGAGACCCAGTACTTC
many	TRBV6-2/TRBV6-3	.	TRBJ2-3	CASSYLAGNTQYF	TGTGCCAGCAGTTATCTCGCCGGCAATACGCAGTATTTT
many	TRBV11-2	TRBD2	TRBJ2-1	CASSTSGSRYNEQFF	TGTGCCAGCAGTACCAGCGGGAGTAGGTACAATGAGCAGTTCTTC
few	TRBV29-1	.	TRBJ2-7	CSVFTYEQYF	TGCAGCGTTTTTACCTACGAGCAGTACTTC
few	TRBV10-3	TRBD1	TRBJ2-3	CAITPEGQGWADTQYF	TGTGCCATAACCCCAGAAGGACAGGGGTGGGCAGATACGCAGTATTTT
many	TRBV6-2/TRBV6-3	.	TRBJ1-5	CASSPTAAMRQPQHF	TGTGCCAGCAGTCCGACAGCGGCGATGCGTCAGCCCCAGCATTTT